The next 22 T cell receptor beta chains were all read from a single sample in a study of chemoradiotherapy in HPV16-positive cancers. Some clones are missing from TCRdb's copy, which holds only in-frame ones; the method was immunoSEQ multiplex PCR. Of 1,800 or so clones listed, approximately 90% are singletons. The input for sequencing was tumor tissue, taken from a patient who underwent chemoradiotherapy. All receptors derive from a human donor with HPV-associated anogenital cancer.

This chain's CDR3 is CASSPQGAGETQYF. DNA for the CDR3: TGCGCCAGCAGCCCACAGGGGGCCGGAGAGACCCAGTACTTC. This chain connects TRBV5-1 to TRBJ2-5; 9 bases are shared with TRBD1. This CDR3 region has 14 residues. V was pared by 4 bases and J by 4 bases, with 5 bases of the junction left unmatched. Germline V gene data show CDR1 as SGHRS and CDR2 as YFSETQ. Drawing the rest from reference TRBV5-1 and TRBJ2-5, the complete variable domain is KAGVTQTPRYLIKTRGQQVTLSCSPISGHRSVSWYQQTPGQGLQFLFEYFSETQRNKGNFPGRFSGRQFSNSRSEMNVSTLELGDSALYLCASSPQGAGETQYFGPGTRLLVL.

This clone was seen only a few times. The genes are TRBV4-2 and TRBJ2-7; D may be TRBD1 (5 bases). The CDR3 sequence is 15 residues long. Germline V lookup: CDR1 LGHNA, CDR2 YNFKEQ. The germline V and J ends were trimmed by 0 bases and 0 bases, with 9 bases remaining between them. CDR3 loop: CASSQDQGSSYEQYF. The CDR3 DNA sequence: TGTGCCAGCAGCCAAGATCAGGGCAGCTCCTACGAGCAGTACTTC.

V gene TRBV6-4 combines with J gene TRBJ2-1; 11 bases fit TRBD1. This CDR3 spans 15 amino acids. Trimming cost V 4 bases and J 8 bases; bases outside gene matches: 7. Germline values: CDR1 MRHNA, CDR2 SNTAGT. CDR3 nucleotides: TGTGCCAGCAGTGCCGTCGGGACAGGGGGAGATGAGCAGTTCTTC. It codes for CASSAVGTGGDEQFF.

The chain links TRBV6-1 to TRBJ2-6; perhaps TRBD2 as D (6 bases). V lost 0 bases, J lost 2 bases, and 8 bases lay in between. CDR1 is MNHNS, CDR2 SASEGT, per germline. The CDR3 has 16 amino acids. The CDR3 DNA sequence: TGTGCCAGCAGTGAAGCGCGCGGGGCTGGGGCCAACGTCCTGACTTTC. Its translation is CASSEARGAGANVLTF.

The chain uses TRBV9 and TRBJ1-1, with 10 bases lining up with TRBD1. Losses at the gene ends were 4 bases for V and 11 bases for J; bases not matched to a gene: 17. The CDR3 is 16 residues long. CDR1 and CDR2 from the germline V gene are SGDLS and YYNGEE. The CDR3 reads CASSLSTGTGVDWAFF. The CDR3 DNA is TGTGCCAGCAGCTTATCAACCGGGACAGGGGTAGATTGGGCTTTCTTT.

CDR3 nucleotides: TGTGCCAGCACCCCAGGTGGCGGGGGGGCCGATACGCAGTATTTT. Translation gives CASTPGGGGADTQYF. V gene TRBV6-1 combines with J gene TRBJ2-3, with 9 bases matching TRBD2. This CDR3 spans 15 amino acids. CDR1 is MNHNS, CDR2 SASEGT, per germline. J gave up 6 bases and V 7 bases, and 11 bases lay outside the gene matches.

The genes are TRBV11-3 and TRBJ2-3; TRBD1 or TRBD2 may be the D gene (5 bases each). The CDR3 is 16 residues long. V gave up 5 bases and J gave up 2 bases, with 17 bases separating them. Germline-derived CDR1 and CDR2 are SGHNT and YENEEA. The CDR3 DNA is TGTGCCAGCAGCCCCGGGACGGGAATAAACACAGATACGCAGTATTTT. Amino acid sequence: CASSPGTGINTDTQYF.

The V gene is TRBV5-1, the J gene TRBJ2-7; 8 nucleotides match TRBD1. V shed 3 bases and J 5 bases; nucleotides not matched to a gene: 4. This CDR3 has 13 amino acids. Germline V CDR1 and CDR2: SGHRS, YFSETQ. CDR3 nucleotides: TGCGCCAGCAGCTCGCTGGACAGGGACGAGCAGTACTTC. This sequence encodes CASSSLDRDEQYF.

This chain joins TRBV7-9 and TRBJ1-2; D remains ambiguous. The V end was cut by 3 bases, the J end by 0 bases, with 11 bases between. Germline V gene lookup returns CDR1 SEHNR and CDR2 FQNEAQ (reference sequence). The CDR3 has 15 amino acids. The CDR3 here is CASSLEPAANYGYTF. In DNA, the CDR3 is TGTGCCAGCAGCTTGGAGCCCGCAGCTAACTATGGCTACACCTTC.

The V gene is TRBV11-3, the J gene TRBJ1-2; D remains ambiguous. CDR1 and CDR2 (germline): SGHNT, YENEEA. The V end was cut by 0 bases, the J end by 4 bases, with 6 bases between. CDR3 length: 13 amino acids. The CDR3 coding sequence is TGTGCCAGCAGCTTAGAGGGATTCTATGGCTACACCTTC. Translation: CASSLEGFYGYTF.

The chain recombines TRBV4-3 with TRBJ2-6; TRBD2 is a possible D gene (6 bases). The CDR3 totals 16 residues. Germline values: CDR1 LGHNA, CDR2 YSLEER. The germline V and J ends were trimmed by 4 bases and 0 bases, with 10 bases remaining between them. The CDR3 coding sequence is TGCGCCAGCAGCCCGCCGGGGGTCTCTGGGGCCAACGTCCTGACTTTC. It specifies CASSPPGVSGANVLTF.

This clone was picked up one time. This chain connects TRBV29-1 to TRBJ1-3, with D unresolved. This CDR3 has 17 residues. Per germline, CDR1 SQVTM and CDR2 ANQGSEA. Trimming left V 3 bases short and J 0 bases short, with 18 bases between. The CDR3 reads CSVEVPHGKSSGNTIYF. The CDR3 DNA follows: TGCAGCGTTGAGGTCCCCCACGGAAAGAGCTCTGGAAACACCATATATTTT.

As regards this clone: Mismatch with germline at one junction end may stem from a read error. Other nucleotide sequences in the sample specify the same CDR3. The chain uses TRBV5-6 and TRBJ2-7; possible D gene TRBD2, 7 bases. Germline-derived CDR1 and CDR2 are SGHDT and YYEEEE. This CDR3 comprises 14 residues. CDR3 protein: CASSLAGASYEQYF. The CDR3 DNA reads TGTGCCAGCAGTCTTGCGGGGGCGTCCTACGAGCAGTACTTT.

V is TRBV4-2 and J is TRBJ2-3, with 7 bases lining up with TRBD1. Germline CDR1 is LGHNA and CDR2 is YNFKEQ. The V gene end was trimmed by 4 bases and the J gene end by 2 bases; junction bases not matched to a gene: 6. The CDR3 runs to 15 residues. This chain's CDR3 is CASSPGTATTDTQYF. The CDR3 coding sequence is TGTGCCAGCAGCCCAGGGACAGCAACCACAGATACGCAGTATTTT.

This chain links TRBV7-2 with TRBJ2-3; a possible D gene is TRBD2 (6 bases). V lost 4 bases and J 1 base, leaving 9 bases between the germline ends. CDR1 SGHTA and CDR2 FQGNSA come from the germline V gene. This CDR3 comprises 14 residues. CDR3 sequence: CASSWDFGTDTQYF. The CDR3 DNA is TGTGCCAGCAGCTGGGACTTCGGCACAGATACGCAGTATTTT.

The chain combines TRBV12-2 with TRBJ2-3; the table's D call, TRBD2, has no DNA check behind it. TRBV12-2 is an annotated pseudogene. The CDR3 runs 17 residues. The CDR3 spells CASRLGFGGGGTDTQYF. The CDR3 DNA reads as TGTGCAAGTCGCTTAGGCTTCGGCGGGGGGGGCACAGATACGCAGTATTTT.

The chain links TRBV5-1 to TRBJ1-1, with D perhaps matching TRBD1 (6 bases). Germline CDR1 SGHRS, CDR2 YFSETQ. Trimming cost V 0 bases and J 4 bases, with 13 bases left between them. This CDR3 is 15 amino acids long. The CDR3 DNA follows: TGCGCCAGCAGCTTGGAATCTACAGGGACCACTGAAGCTTTCTTT. This codes for CASSLESTGTTEAFF.

This sequence joins TRBV10-3 and TRBJ1-3; D is unresolved. V lost 5 bases to trimming and J lost 5 bases, with 10 bases between them. Germline assignment: CDR1 ENHRY and CDR2 SYGVKD. The CDR3 is made up of 13 amino acids. In DNA form, the CDR3 reads TGTGCCATCAGTCCCGAAGCCCGAAACACCATATATTTT. Amino acids: CAISPEARNTIYF.

The chain links TRBV28 to TRBJ2-1; 10 nucleotides line up with TRBD2. Germline V gene sequence: CDR1 MDHEN, CDR2 SYDVKM. V lost 8 bases and J lost 3; bases outside the gene matches: 7. The CDR3 covers 15 residues. The CDR3 nucleotides are TGTGCCAGCCCAGATAGCGGGGGGCTCTACAATGAGCAGTTCTTC. This encodes CASPDSGGLYNEQFF.

The V gene is TRBV29-1, the J gene TRBJ1-2; D remains ambiguous. CDR1 is SQVTM, CDR2 ANQGSEA, per germline. The CDR3 runs to 14 residues. Trimming shortened V by 5 bases and J by 0 bases, and 13 bases separated the two germline ends. The CDR3 DNA is TGCAGCGTTTCAGGCACCGGGGCTAACTATGGCTACACCTTC. This sequence encodes CSVSGTGANYGYTF.

V usage is TRBV7-2 and J usage is TRBJ2-5; D unclear. The CDR3 runs 12 residues. The V gene lost 3 bases and the J gene lost 4 bases, with 6 bases spanning the gap. Germline values: CDR1 SGHTA, CDR2 FQGNSA. The CDR3 sequence is CASSFHGETQYF. For the CDR3, the DNA is TGTGCCAGCAGCTTCCACGGAGAGACCCAGTACTTC.

This chain's CDR3 is CASSLESSGTEAFF. The CDR3, as DNA: TGTGCCAGCAGCTTGGAAAGTTCGGGCACTGAAGCTTTCTTT. The chain couples TRBV5-4 to TRBJ1-1; no definite D call. From germline, CDR1 is SGHNT and CDR2 YYREEE (reference sequence). The CDR3 runs 14 residues. With 0 bases removed from V and 4 bases from J, the gap between germline ends came to 10 bases.